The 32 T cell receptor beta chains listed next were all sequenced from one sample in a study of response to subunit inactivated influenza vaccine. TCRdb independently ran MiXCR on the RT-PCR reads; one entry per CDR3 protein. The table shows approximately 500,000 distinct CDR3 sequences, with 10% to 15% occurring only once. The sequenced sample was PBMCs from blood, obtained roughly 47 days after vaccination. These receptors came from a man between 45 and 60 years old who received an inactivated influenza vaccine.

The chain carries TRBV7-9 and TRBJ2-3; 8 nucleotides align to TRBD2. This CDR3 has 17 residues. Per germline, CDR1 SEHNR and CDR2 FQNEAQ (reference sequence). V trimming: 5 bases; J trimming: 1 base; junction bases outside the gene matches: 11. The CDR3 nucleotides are TGTGCCAGCAGCCCAGGGAGTTTGACTAGCGGCACAGATACGCAGTATTTT. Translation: CASSPGSLTSGTDTQYF.

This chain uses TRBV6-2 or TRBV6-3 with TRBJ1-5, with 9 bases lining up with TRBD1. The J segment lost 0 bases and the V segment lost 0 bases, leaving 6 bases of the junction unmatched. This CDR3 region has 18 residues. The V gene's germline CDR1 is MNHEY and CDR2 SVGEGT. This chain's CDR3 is CASSYSQGATDSNQPQHF. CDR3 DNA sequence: TGTGCCAGCAGTTACTCACAGGGGGCAACGGATAGCAATCAGCCCCAGCATTTT.

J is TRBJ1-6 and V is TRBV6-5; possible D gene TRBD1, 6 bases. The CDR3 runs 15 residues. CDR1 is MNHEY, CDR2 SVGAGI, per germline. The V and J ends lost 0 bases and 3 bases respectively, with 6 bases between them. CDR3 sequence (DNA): TGTGCCAGCAGTTACTCGGACAGCTATAATTCACCCCTCCACTTT. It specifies CASSYSDSYNSPLHF.

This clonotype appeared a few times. As DNA, the CDR3 is TGTGCCACCAGCAGAGCCAGGGGACACGAGCAGTACTTC. Translation: CATSRARGHEQYF. This chain links TRBV15 with TRBJ2-7, with D possibly TRBD1 on 6 matching bases. From germline, CDR1 is LNHNV and CDR2 YYDKDF (reference sequence). The CDR3 contains 13 residues. The V end was cut by 1 base, the J end by 5 bases, with 9 bases between.

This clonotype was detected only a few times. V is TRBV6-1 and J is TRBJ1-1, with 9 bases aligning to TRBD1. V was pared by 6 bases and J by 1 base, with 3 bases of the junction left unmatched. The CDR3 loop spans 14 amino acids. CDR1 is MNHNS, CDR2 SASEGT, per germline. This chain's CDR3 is CASRWGQGNTEAFF. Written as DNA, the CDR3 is TGTGCCAGCAGATGGGGACAGGGGAACACTGAAGCTTTCTTT.

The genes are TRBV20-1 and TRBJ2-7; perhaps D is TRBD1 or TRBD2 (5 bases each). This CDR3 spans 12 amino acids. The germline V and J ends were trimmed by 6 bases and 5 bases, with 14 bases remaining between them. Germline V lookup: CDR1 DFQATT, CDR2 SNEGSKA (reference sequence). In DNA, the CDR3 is TGCAGTGCCCCGAGAGGGGACCACGAGCAGTACTTC. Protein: CSAPRGDHEQYF.

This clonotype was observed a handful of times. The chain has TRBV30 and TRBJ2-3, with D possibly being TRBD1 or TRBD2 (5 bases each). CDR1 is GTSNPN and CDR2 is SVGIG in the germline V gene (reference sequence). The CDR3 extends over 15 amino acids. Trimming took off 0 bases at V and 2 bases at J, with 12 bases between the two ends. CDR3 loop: CAWSVGDYDTDTQYF. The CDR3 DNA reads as TGTGCCTGGAGTGTGGGGGATTATGACACAGATACGCAGTATTTT.

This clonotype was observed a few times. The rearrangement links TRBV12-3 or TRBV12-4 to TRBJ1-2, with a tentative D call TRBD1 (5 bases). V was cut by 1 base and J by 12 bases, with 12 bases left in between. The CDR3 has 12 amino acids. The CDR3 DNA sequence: TGTGCCAGCAGTTTAGTCAGGGCCGAAAACACCTTC. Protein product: CASSLVRAENTF.

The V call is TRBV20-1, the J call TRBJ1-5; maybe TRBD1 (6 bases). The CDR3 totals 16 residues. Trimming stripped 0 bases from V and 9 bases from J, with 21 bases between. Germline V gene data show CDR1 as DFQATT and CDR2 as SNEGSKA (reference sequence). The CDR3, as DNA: TGCAGTGCTAGAGATCCGCAGGGAGGGGGGAAACGGCCCCAGCATTTT. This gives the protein CSARDPQGGGKRPQHF.

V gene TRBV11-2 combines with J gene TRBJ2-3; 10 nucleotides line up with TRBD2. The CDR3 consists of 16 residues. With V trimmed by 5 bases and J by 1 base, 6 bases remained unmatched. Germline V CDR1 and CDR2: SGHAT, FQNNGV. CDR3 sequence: CASSRGSGRGTDTQYF. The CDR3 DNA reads TGTGCCAGCAGCCGGGGCAGCGGGAGGGGCACAGATACGCAGTATTTT.

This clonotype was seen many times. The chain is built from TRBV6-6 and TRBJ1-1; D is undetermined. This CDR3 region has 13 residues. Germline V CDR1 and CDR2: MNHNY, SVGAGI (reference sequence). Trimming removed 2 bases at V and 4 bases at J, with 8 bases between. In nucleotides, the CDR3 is TGTGCCAGCAGTTACAGCGAGGTCACTGAAGCTTTCTTT. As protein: CASSYSEVTEAFF.

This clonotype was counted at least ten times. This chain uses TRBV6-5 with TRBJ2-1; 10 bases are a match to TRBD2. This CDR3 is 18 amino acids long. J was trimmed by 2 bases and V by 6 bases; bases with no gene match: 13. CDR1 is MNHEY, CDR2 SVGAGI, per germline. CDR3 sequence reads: CASRLGAGGRFAYNEQFF. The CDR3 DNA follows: TGTGCCAGCAGGCTTGGAGCGGGGGGGCGGTTCGCCTACAATGAGCAGTTCTTC.

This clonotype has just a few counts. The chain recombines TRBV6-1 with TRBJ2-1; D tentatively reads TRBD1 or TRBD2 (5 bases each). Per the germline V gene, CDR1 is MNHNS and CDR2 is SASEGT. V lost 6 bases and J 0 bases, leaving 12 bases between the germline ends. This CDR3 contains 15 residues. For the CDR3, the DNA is TGTGCCAGCAGCGGGACGAAAAGCTCCTACAATGAGCAGTTCTTC. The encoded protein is CASSGTKSSYNEQFF.

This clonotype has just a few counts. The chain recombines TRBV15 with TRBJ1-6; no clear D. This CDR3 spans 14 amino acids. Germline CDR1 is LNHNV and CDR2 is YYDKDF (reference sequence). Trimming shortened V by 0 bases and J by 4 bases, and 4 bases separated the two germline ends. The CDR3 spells CATSRDSYNSPLHF. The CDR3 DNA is TGTGCCACCAGCAGAGATTCTTATAATTCACCCCTCCACTTT.

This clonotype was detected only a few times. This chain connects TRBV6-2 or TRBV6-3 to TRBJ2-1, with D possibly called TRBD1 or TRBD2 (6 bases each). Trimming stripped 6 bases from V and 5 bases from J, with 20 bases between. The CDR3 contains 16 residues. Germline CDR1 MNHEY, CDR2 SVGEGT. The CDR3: CASRPITSRGDNEQFF. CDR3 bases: TGTGCCAGCAGGCCGATCACATCTAGGGGGGACAATGAGCAGTTCTTC.

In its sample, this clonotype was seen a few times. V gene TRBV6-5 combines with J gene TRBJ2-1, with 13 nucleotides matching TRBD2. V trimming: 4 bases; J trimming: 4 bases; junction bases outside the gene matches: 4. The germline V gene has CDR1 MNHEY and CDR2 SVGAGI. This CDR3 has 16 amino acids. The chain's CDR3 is CASSSGLAGQYNEQFF. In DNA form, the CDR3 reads TGTGCCAGCAGTTCGGGACTAGCGGGACAGTACAATGAGCAGTTCTTC.

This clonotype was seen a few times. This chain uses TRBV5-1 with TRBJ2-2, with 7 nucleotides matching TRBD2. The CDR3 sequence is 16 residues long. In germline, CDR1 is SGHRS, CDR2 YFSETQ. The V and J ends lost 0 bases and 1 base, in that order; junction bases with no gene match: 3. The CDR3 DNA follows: TGCGCCAGCAGCTTGGCCGGGAGGCGGAACACCGGGGAGCTGTTTTTT. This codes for CASSLAGRRNTGELFF.

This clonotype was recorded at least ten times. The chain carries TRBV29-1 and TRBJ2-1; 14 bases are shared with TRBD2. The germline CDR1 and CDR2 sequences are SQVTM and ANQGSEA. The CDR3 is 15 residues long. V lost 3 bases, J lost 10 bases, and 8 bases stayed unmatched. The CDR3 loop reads CSVERGTSGGGEQFF. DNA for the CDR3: TGCAGCGTTGAGCGGGGGACTAGCGGGGGTGGGGAGCAGTTCTTC.

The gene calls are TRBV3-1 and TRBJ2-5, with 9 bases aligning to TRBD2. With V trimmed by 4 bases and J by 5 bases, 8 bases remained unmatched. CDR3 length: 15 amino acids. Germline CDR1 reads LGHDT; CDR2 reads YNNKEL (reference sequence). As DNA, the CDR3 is TGTGCCAGCAGCCGAATGCGGGGGGGCGGGGAGACCCAGTACTTC. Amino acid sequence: CASSRMRGGGETQYF.

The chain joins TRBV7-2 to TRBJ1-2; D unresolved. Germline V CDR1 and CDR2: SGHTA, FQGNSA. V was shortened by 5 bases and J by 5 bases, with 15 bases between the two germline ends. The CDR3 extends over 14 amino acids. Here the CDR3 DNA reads TGTGCCAGCAGCCGCACGGTTGGCGAGTATGGCTACACCTTC. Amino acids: CASSRTVGEYGYTF.

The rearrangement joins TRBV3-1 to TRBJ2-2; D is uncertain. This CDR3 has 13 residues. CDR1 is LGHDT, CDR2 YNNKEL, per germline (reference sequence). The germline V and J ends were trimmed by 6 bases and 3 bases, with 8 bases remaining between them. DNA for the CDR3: TGTGCCAGCAGAGGGTCCTACACCGGGGAGCTGTTTTTT. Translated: CASRGSYTGELFF. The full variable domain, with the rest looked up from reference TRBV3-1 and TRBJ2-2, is DTAVSQTPKYLVTQMGNDKSIKCEQNLGHDTMYWYKQDSKKFLKIMFSYNNKELIINETVPNRFSPKSPDKAHLNLHINSLELGDSAVYFCASRGSYTGELFFGEGSRLTVL.

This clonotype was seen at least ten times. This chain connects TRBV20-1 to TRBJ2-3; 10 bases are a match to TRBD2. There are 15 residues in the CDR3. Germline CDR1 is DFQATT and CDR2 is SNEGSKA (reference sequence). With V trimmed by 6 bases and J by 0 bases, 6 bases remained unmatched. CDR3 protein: CSAAPTSGSTDTQYF. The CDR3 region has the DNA TGCAGTGCCGCCCCGACTAGCGGGAGCACAGATACGCAGTATTTT.

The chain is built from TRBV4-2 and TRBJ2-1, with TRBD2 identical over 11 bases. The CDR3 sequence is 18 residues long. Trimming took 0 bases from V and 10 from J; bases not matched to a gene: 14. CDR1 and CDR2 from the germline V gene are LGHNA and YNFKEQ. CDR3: CASSQEASGGLITREQFF. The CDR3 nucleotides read TGTGCCAGCAGCCAAGAGGCTAGCGGGGGGCTTATTACTCGCGAGCAGTTCTTC.

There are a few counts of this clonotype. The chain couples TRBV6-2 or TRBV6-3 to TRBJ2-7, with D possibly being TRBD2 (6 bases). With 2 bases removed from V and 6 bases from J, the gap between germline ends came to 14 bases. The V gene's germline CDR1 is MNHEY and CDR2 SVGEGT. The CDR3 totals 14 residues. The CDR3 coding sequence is TGTGCCAGCAGTTACGCGGGAACGCCGGGCGAGCAGTACTTC. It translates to CASSYAGTPGEQYF.

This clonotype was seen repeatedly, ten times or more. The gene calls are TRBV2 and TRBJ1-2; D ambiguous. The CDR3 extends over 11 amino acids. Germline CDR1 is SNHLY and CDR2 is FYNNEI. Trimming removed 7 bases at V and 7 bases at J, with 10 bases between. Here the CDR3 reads CASTLAVGYTF. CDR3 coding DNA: TGTGCCAGCACGCTCGCCGTTGGCTACACCTTC.

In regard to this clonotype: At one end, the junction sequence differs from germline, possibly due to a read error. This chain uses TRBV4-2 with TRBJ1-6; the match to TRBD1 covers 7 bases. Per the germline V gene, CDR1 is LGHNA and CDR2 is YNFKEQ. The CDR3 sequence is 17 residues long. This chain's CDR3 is CASTQRGGGSYNSPLHF. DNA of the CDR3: TGTGCCAGCACCCAAAGAGGGGGCGGCTCCTATAATTCACCCCTCCACTTT.

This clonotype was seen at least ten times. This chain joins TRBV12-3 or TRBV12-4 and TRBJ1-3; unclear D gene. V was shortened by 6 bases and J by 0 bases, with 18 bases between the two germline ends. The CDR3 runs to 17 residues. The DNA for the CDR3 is TGTGCCAGCAGGCCCTATGTCGGACGCATCTCTGGAAACACCATATATTTT. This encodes CASRPYVGRISGNTIYF.

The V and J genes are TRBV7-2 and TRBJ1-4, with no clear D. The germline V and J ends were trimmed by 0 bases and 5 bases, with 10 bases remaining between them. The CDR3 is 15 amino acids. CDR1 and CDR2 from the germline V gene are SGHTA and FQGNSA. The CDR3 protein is CASSLAPGRNEKLFF. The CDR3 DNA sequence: TGTGCCAGCAGCTTAGCGCCTGGTAGGAATGAAAAACTGTTTTTT.

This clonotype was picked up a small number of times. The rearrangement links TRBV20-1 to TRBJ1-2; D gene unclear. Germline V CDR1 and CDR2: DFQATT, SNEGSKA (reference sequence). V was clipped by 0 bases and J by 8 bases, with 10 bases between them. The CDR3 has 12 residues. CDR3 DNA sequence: TGCAGTGCTAGAGATTTAGGACGAGGCTACACCTTC. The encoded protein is CSARDLGRGYTF.

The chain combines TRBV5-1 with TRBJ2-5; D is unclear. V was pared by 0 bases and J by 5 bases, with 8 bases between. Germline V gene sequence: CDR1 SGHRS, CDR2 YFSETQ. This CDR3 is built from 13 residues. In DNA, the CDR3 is TGCGCCAGCAGCTTGGCACTTGCGGAGACCCAGTACTTC. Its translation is CASSLALAETQYF.

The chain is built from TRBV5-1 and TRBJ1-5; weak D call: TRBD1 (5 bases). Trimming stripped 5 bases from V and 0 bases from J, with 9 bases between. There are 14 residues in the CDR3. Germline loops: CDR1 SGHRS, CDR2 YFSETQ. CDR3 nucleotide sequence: TGCGCCAGCAGTGTCAGGGCTAGCAATCAGCCCCAGCATTTT. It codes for CASSVRASNQPQHF.

The DNA of the CDR3 is TGTGCCAGTAGTGGGGGGCCTGGGACCCAGTACTTC. Protein: CASSGGPGTQYF. The chain links TRBV19 to TRBJ2-5; D might be TRBD1 or TRBD2, each matching 6 bases. The germline CDR1 and CDR2 sequences are LNHDA and SQIVND (reference sequence). This CDR3 has 12 amino acids. V was clipped by 5 bases and J by 7 bases, with 11 bases between them.